One and the same sample provided the 20 T cell receptor beta chains below, sequenced in a study of blood T cells in healthy people across ages. Using a J-beta primer mix together with a sample-barcoded 5' primer, a second PCR was run for about 7 to 12 cycles. Each CDR3 protein is one row after TCRdb ran MiXCR on the 5' RACE reads. Among under 950,000 distinct CDR3 sequences listed, 22% were seen once. Sequenced sample: blood. These receptors were collected from a man in his sixties or seventies in good health.

A remark on this clonotype: One end of the junction varies from germline; a read error may be responsible. The chain is built from TRBV29-1 and TRBJ1-4, with a possible D match to TRBD1 (5 bases). CDR3 length: 14 amino acids. CDR1 SQVTM and CDR2 ANQGSEA come from the germline V gene. The CDR3 bases are TGCAGCGCCGCCTTGGGGGGAACTAATGAAAAACTGATTTTT. This codes for CSAALGGTNEKLIF.

This clonotype was seen only a few times. This chain links TRBV20-1 with TRBJ2-1; TRBD2 aligns across 10 bases. With 6 bases clipped from V and 0 bases from J, the junction kept 11 bases outside the gene matches. CDR3 length equals 17 residues. Per germline, CDR1 DFQATT and CDR2 SNEGSKA (reference sequence). CDR3 residues: CSATQREGLSSYNEQFF. In nucleotides, the CDR3 is TGCAGTGCCACGCAGCGGGAGGGCCTGAGCTCCTACAATGAGCAGTTCTTC.

The chain combines TRBV29-1 with TRBJ2-1; no clear D. V dropped 2 bases and J dropped 6 bases, with 5 bases sitting between them. Germline values: CDR1 SQVTM, CDR2 ANQGSEA. The CDR3 extends over 11 amino acids. CDR3 coding DNA: TGCAGCGTTGAACCTCTCAATGAGCAGTTCTTC. It encodes CSVEPLNEQFF.

This clonotype was recorded a few times. This sequence joins TRBV6-6 and TRBJ1-4; unclear D gene. Germline V gives CDR1 MNHNY, CDR2 SVGAGI (reference sequence). V gave up 1 base and J gave up 4 bases, with 10 bases separating them. The CDR3 extends over 15 amino acids. The CDR3 loop is CASSYYGGHNEKLFF. In DNA form, the CDR3 reads TGTGCCAGCAGTTACTATGGTGGGCATAATGAAAAACTGTTTTTT.

This clonotype was counted only a few times. The V gene is TRBV29-1, the J gene TRBJ1-2, with no clear D. This CDR3 has 11 residues. Germline assignment: CDR1 SQVTM and CDR2 ANQGSEA. The V and J ends lost 7 bases and 1 base respectively, with 7 bases between them. The CDR3 region is CSALFNYGYTF. CDR3 nucleotide sequence: TGCAGCGCCCTATTTAACTATGGCTACACCTTC. The full variable domain, its missing parts supplied by reference TRBV29-1 and TRBJ1-2, is SAVISQKPSRDICQRGTSLTIQCQVDSQVTMMFWYRQQPGQSLTLIATANQGSEATYESGFVIDKFPISRPNLTFSTLTVSNMSPEDSSIYLCSALFNYGYTFGSGTRLTVV.

The rearrangement joins TRBV7-2 to TRBJ2-1; 13 nucleotides align to TRBD2. CDR1 and CDR2 (germline): SGHTA, FQGNSA. V trimming: 0 bases; J trimming: 13 bases; junction bases outside the gene matches: 6. The CDR3 consists of 15 residues. This CDR3 is CASSLAWTSGSRQFF. The CDR3 DNA follows: TGTGCCAGCAGCTTAGCCTGGACTAGCGGGAGTCGACAGTTCTTC.

This clonotype was observed a handful of times. This rearrangement joins TRBV7-8 to TRBJ1-3; 7 nucleotides match TRBD1. The CDR3 has 16 amino acids. V trimming: 5 bases; J trimming: 4 bases; junction bases outside the gene matches: 11. CDR1 is SGHVS, CDR2 FQNEAQ, per germline. The CDR3 protein is CASSTRTGSAGNTIYF. In DNA, the CDR3 is TGTGCCAGCAGCACTAGGACAGGCAGTGCGGGAAACACCATATATTTT.

This rearrangement joins TRBV5-5 to TRBJ2-5; D is possibly TRBD1 or TRBD2 (5 bases each). From germline, CDR1 is SGHKS and CDR2 YYEKEE (reference sequence). The length of the CDR3 is 17 residues. V was shortened by 0 bases and J by 11 bases, with 26 bases between the two germline ends. The DNA of the CDR3 is TGTGCCAGCAGCTTGGGGCTGTCGGGACGGCCCTTAGGGGTGCAGTACTTC. This encodes CASSLGLSGRPLGVQYF.

Many counts were recorded for this clonotype. V gene TRBV7-2 combines with J gene TRBJ2-7; maybe TRBD1 (6 bases). The end of the DNA fits TRBJ2-5 better, so the J call may be wrong. This CDR3 has 14 amino acids. CDR1 and CDR2 from the germline V gene are SGHTA and FQGNSA. As DNA, the CDR3 is TGTGCCAGCAGCTTAGCGGCAGGGGAAGAGACCCAGTACTTC. Encoded protein: CASSLAAGEETQYF.

The chain uses TRBV2 and TRBJ2-5; D is possibly TRBD2 (6 bases). V was clipped by 1 base and J by 5 bases, with 11 bases between them. CDR3 length: 14 amino acids. Germline-derived CDR1 and CDR2 are SNHLY and FYNNEI. DNA of the CDR3: TGTGCCAGCAGTGAAGACCGCGGGGTCGAGACCCAGTACTTC. Protein sequence: CASSEDRGVETQYF.

In nucleotides, the CDR3 is TGTGCCAGCAGTTACTTGGGTAGTTATGGCTACACCTTC. This translates into CASSYLGSYGYTF. This chain connects TRBV6-5 to TRBJ1-2, with D uncertain. The ends were cut back, 1 base at V and 5 bases at J, with 8 bases in the middle. Germline V gives CDR1 MNHEY, CDR2 SVGAGI. The CDR3 has 13 amino acids.

The sample holds a few counts of this clonotype. The rearrangement joins TRBV5-4 to TRBJ1-5; 7 bases map to TRBD1. V was pared by 1 base and J by 0 bases, with 7 bases of the junction left unmatched. The CDR3 totals 17 residues. CDR1 is SGHNT, CDR2 YYREEE, per germline (reference sequence). CDR3 loop: CASSLQGVGYSNQPQHF. DNA for the CDR3: TGTGCCAGCAGCTTGCAGGGGGTGGGGTATAGCAATCAGCCCCAGCATTTT.

This clonotype turned up a few times. V is TRBV20-1 and J is TRBJ2-1; 10 bases fit TRBD1. With 6 bases clipped from V and 6 bases from J, the junction kept 8 bases outside the gene matches. Germline V gives CDR1 DFQATT, CDR2 SNEGSKA (reference sequence). This CDR3 is 14 amino acids long. The CDR3 bases are TGCAGTGCCCCCGGGACAGGGGTTGGCAATGAGCAGTTCTTC. Translated: CSAPGTGVGNEQFF.

The chain employs TRBV20-1 and TRBJ2-5; D perhaps matches TRBD1 (5 bases). The CDR3 has 14 residues. Trimming left V 3 bases short and J 1 base short, with 12 bases between. Germline loops: CDR1 DFQATT, CDR2 SNEGSKA (reference sequence). DNA of the CDR3: TGCAGTGCTAGCAGGGCAGGGATCCAAGAGACCCAGTACTTC. Encoded protein: CSASRAGIQETQYF.

The chain links TRBV12-3 or TRBV12-4 to TRBJ2-1; weak D call: TRBD2 (5 bases). Between the trimmed V and J ends, which lost 6 bases and 3 bases, there was a span of 15 bases. The CDR3 sequence is 15 residues long. In DNA, the CDR3 is TGTGCCAGCAGACGGCCAGAGGGCCTCTACAATGAGCAGTTCTTC. Translated: CASRRPEGLYNEQFF.

This clonotype was observed a few times. J is TRBJ2-3 and V is TRBV7-6, with D tentatively TRBD1 (6 bases). The ends were cut back, 0 bases at V and 3 bases at J, with 22 bases in the middle. Germline V gene sequence: CDR1 SGHVS, CDR2 FNYEAQ. There are 19 residues in the CDR3. CDR3 sequence (DNA): TGTGCCAGCAGCTTAGCTTTTACCCGAACACAGGGTTGGACAGATACGCAGTATTTT. It is translated as CASSLAFTRTQGWTDTQYF.

In this sample, this clonotype turned up a few times. The chain has TRBV12-3 or TRBV12-4 and TRBJ2-3; D is possibly TRBD2 (5 bases). Trimming cost V 3 bases and J 0 bases, with 13 bases left between them. The CDR3 covers 16 residues. The CDR3 loop reads CASSFYTGRSTDTQYF. The CDR3 DNA follows: TGTGCCAGCAGTTTTTACACGGGAAGAAGCACAGATACGCAGTATTTT.

In this sample, this clonotype turned up a few times. The chain joins TRBV3-1 to TRBJ2-1; tentatively, D is TRBD1 (5 bases). Germline V gene sequence: CDR1 LGHDT, CDR2 YNNKEL (reference sequence). V lost 4 bases, J lost 0 bases, and 7 bases lay in between. The CDR3 sequence is 14 residues long. The CDR3 bases are TGTGCCAGCAGCCCCAGGGCCTCCTACAATGAGCAGTTCTTC. Encoded protein: CASSPRASYNEQFF.

The chain carries TRBV14 and TRBJ2-2, with D hard to call. Trimming took off 0 bases at V and 6 bases at J, with 5 bases between the two ends. The CDR3 has 13 residues. Germline loops: CDR1 SGHDN, CDR2 FVKESK. CDR3 bases: TGTGCCAGCAGCCAAGATTGGGCCGGGGAGCTGTTTTTT. It yields the protein CASSQDWAGELFF. Looking up the rest from reference TRBV14 and TRBJ2-2 gives the full variable domain: EAGVTQFPSHSVIEKGQTVTLRCDPISGHDNLYWYRRVMGKEIKFLLHFVKESKQDESGMPNNRFLAERTGGTYSTLKVQPAELEDSGVYFCASSQDWAGELFFGEGSRLTVL.

This clonotype was detected only a few times. The rearrangement uses TRBV25-1 and TRBJ1-4; D not certain. V dropped 6 bases and J dropped 4 bases, with 3 bases sitting between them. There are 11 residues in the CDR3. Germline lookup yields CDR1 MGHDK and CDR2 SYGVNS. CDR3 nucleotide sequence: TGTGCCAGCAGGGTTAATGAAAAACTGTTTTTT. Encoded protein: CASRVNEKLFF.